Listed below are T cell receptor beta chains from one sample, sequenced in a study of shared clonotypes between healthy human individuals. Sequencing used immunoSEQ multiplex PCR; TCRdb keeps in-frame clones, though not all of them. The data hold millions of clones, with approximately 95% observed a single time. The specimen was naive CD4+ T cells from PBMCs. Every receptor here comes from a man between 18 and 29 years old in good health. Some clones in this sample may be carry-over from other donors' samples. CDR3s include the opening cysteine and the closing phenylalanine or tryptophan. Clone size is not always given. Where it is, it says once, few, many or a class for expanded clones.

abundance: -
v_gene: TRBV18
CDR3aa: CASSPSRTSGGDTQYF

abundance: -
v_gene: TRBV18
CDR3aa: CASSPASLAYEQYF

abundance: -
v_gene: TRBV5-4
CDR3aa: CASNQQGAGDTQYF

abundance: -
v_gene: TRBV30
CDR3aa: CACPRWSLTSGDYNEQFF

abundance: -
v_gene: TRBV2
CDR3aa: CASSAQGTYEQYF

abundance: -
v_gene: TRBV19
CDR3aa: CASSTWTRRSGNTIYF

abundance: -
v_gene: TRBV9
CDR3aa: CASSPPGATNEKLFF

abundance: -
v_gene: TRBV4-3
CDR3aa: CASSRGQASSYNSPLHF

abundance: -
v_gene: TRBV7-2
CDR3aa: CASSLGVPDTQYF

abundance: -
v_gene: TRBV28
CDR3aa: CASSLGGAGPSEAFF

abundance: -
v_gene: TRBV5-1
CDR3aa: CASSLEGAGETQYF

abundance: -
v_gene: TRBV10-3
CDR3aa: CAISVLGETQYF

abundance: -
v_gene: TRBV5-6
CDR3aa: CASSSASTDTQYF

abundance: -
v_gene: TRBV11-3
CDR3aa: CASSFGGSQETQYF

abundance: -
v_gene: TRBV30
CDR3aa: CAWGFLGGYQETQYF

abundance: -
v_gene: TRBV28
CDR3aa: CASSLPRGYEQYF

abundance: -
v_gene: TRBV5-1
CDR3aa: CASSLVDRNTGELFF

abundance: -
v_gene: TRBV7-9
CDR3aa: CASSLGQGLSYGYTF

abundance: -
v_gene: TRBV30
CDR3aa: CAWSDTDTQYF

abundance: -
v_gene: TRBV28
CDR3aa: CASSFLAGGQETQYF

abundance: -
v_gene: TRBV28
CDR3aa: CASRNTGGASYEQYF

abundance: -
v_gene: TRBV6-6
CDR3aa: CASIERSIFVGELFF

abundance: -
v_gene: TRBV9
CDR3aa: CASSPDRGRTEAFF

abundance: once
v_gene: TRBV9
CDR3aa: CASSVASTPSFYGYTF

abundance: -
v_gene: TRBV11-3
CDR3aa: CASSFDSAGELFF

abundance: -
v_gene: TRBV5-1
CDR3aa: CASSSTSGSPTNEQFF

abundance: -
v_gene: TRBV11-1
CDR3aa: CASSGTGFPSYNEQFF

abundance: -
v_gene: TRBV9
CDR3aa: CASLEANVLTF

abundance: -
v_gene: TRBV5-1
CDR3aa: CASSLGSYSTDTQYF

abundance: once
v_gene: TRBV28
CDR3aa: CASSLGTRTYEQYF

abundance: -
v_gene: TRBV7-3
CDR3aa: CASSPNPGNEQFF

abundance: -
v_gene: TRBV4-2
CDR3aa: CASSKDPVYGYTF

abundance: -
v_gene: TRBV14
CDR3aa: CASSPRGGSTAPYEQYF

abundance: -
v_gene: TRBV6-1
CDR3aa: CASSEPGTGNSGANVLTF

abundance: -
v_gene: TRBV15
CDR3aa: CATSRPDAGIAKNIQYF